This passage covers 15 T cell receptor beta chains from one sample sequenced in a study of HIV-infected children after antiretroviral therapy interruption. Treatment noted: PENTA 11 planned treatment interruption arm or continuous ART arm. The TCR library was built from RNA with a 3' RACE protocol and unique molecular identifiers. TCRdb used MiXCR to reprocess the 3' RACE reads, holding one entry per CDR3 protein. The sample shows about 40,000 distinct CDR3 sequences, approximately 7% of them seen only once. The material sequenced was CD45RA+ CD4+ T cells from PBMCs, pooled from several time points, taken from a donor given antiretroviral therapy, either interrupted or continuous. The subset: naive CD4+ CD45RA+ CD45RO- T cells. The receptors here all came from a pool of human donors with HIV.

This clonotype appeared many times. The CDR3: CASSVTLDWNQPQHF. The CDR3 DNA reads TGTGCCAGCAGTGTAACATTAGATTGGAATCAGCCCCAGCATTTT. V is TRBV6-4 and J is TRBJ1-5; D is ambiguous. The CDR3 extends over 15 amino acids. V dropped 4 bases and J dropped 4 bases, with 14 bases sitting between them. The germline V gene encodes CDR1 MRHNA and CDR2 SNTAGT.

This clonotype was observed many times. The genes are TRBV18 and TRBJ2-7; D is unresolved. The CDR3 consists of 14 residues. V was cut by 0 bases and J by 2 bases, with 8 bases left in between. CDR1 and CDR2 (germline): KGHSH, LQKENI. The CDR3 DNA follows: TGTGCCAGCTCACCACCGCTTACACCCTACGAGCAGTACTTC. This sequence encodes CASSPPLTPYEQYF.

This clonotype was recorded at least ten times. This chain joins TRBV6-6 and TRBJ2-7, with 10 bases lining up with TRBD2. Germline loops: CDR1 MNHNY, CDR2 SVGAGI (reference sequence). This CDR3 is 15 amino acids long. J was trimmed by 7 bases and V by 4 bases; bases with no gene match: 10. The DNA of the CDR3 is TGTGCCAGCAGTTCGGGACTAGCGCCATATCAGGAGCAGTACTTC. It yields the protein CASSSGLAPYQEQYF.

This clonotype was recorded many times. The chain carries TRBV12-3 or TRBV12-4 and TRBJ2-7; D is perhaps TRBD1 (6 bases). The CDR3 has 14 residues. The ends were cut back, 6 bases at V and 7 bases at J, with 19 bases in the middle. The chain's CDR3 is CASRRDTPWGEQYF. DNA for the CDR3: TGTGCCAGCAGACGGGACACACCTTGGGGGGAGCAGTACTTC.

This clonotype was seen at least ten times. This rearrangement joins TRBV27 to TRBJ2-2; maybe TRBD2 (7 bases). The CDR3 contains 18 residues. The ends were cut back, 11 bases at V and 0 bases at J, with 25 bases in the middle. Looked up from germline, CDR1 is MNHEY and CDR2 is SMNVEV (reference sequence). The CDR3 DNA is TGTGCCGGCAAAATGGGGGGGAAACAGGGATCGAACACCGGGGAGCTGTTTTTT. Protein product: CAGKMGGKQGSNTGELFF.

Ten or more counts support this clonotype. This CDR3 reads CASSNTGDTQYF. The CDR3 bases are TGTGCCAGCAGTAACACGGGAGATACGCAGTATTTT. The chain carries TRBV6-5 and TRBJ2-3, with D unresolved. The CDR3 length is 12 residues. V was shortened by 5 bases and J by 5 bases, with 8 bases between the two germline ends. The germline V gene has CDR1 MNHEY and CDR2 SVGAGI.

This clonotype was seen only a few times. This chain connects TRBV7-6 to TRBJ2-2; 9 bases line up with TRBD2. The CDR3 contains 15 residues. The V and J ends lost 5 bases and 1 base, in that order; junction bases with no gene match: 2. From germline, CDR1 is SGHVS and CDR2 FNYEAQ. Here the CDR3 reads CASSISGGNTGELFF. CDR3 in DNA: TGTGCCAGCAGCATTAGCGGGGGGAACACCGGGGAGCTGTTTTTT.

This clonotype was seen many times. This sequence joins TRBV5-1 and TRBJ1-6, with a possible D match to TRBD1 (5 bases). The CDR3 contains 16 residues. Trimming took 0 bases from V and 9 from J, leaving 16 bases between them. Germline V gives CDR1 SGHRS, CDR2 YFSETQ. DNA for the CDR3: TGCGCCAGCAGCTTGGCTTACGGTAGGGGCATTTCACCCCTCCACTTT. This translates into CASSLAYGRGISPLHF.

The sample holds many counts of this clonotype. V is TRBV7-2 and J is TRBJ2-5; 10 nucleotides match TRBD2. Trimming removed 6 bases from V and 2 bases from J; junction bases left unmatched: 3. This CDR3 has 14 residues. Germline assignment: CDR1 SGHTA and CDR2 FQGNSA. The CDR3 sequence is CASRLGLAQETQYF. As DNA, the CDR3 is TGTGCCAGCAGGTTGGGACTAGCGCAAGAGACCCAGTACTTC.

The sample holds a few counts of this clonotype. The chain's CDR3 is CASSYSRGRTEAFF. Written as DNA, the CDR3 is TGTGCCAGCAGTTACTCTCGGGGGAGGACTGAAGCTTTCTTT. The chain employs TRBV6-5 and TRBJ1-1; D perhaps matches TRBD1 (5 bases). CDR3 length: 14 residues. Looked up from germline, CDR1 is MNHEY and CDR2 is SVGAGI. V gave up 0 bases and J gave up 5 bases, with 10 bases separating them.

This clonotype was counted many times. This chain links TRBV27 with TRBJ1-5; unclear D gene. V was shortened by 0 bases and J by 1 base, with 10 bases between the two germline ends. This CDR3 has 16 residues. The germline V gene has CDR1 MNHEY and CDR2 SMNVEV (reference sequence). The CDR3 here is CASSLSPDGSNQPQHF. The CDR3 bases are TGTGCCAGCAGTTTATCGCCAGACGGGAGCAATCAGCCCCAGCATTTT.

This clonotype has just a few counts. V usage is TRBV29-1 and J usage is TRBJ2-2; 7 bases are a match to TRBD1. Germline V lookup: CDR1 SQVTM, CDR2 ANQGSEA. J gave up 6 bases and V 4 bases, and 5 bases lay outside the gene matches. The CDR3 sequence is 13 residues long. The CDR3 sequence: CSVATGPPGELFF. DNA for the CDR3: TGCAGCGTTGCGACAGGGCCCCCCGGGGAGCTGTTTTTT.

This clonotype was observed a handful of times. The chain has TRBV27 and TRBJ2-7, with D possibly being TRBD2 (5 bases). The CDR3 covers 15 residues. Germline V gene lookup returns CDR1 MNHEY and CDR2 SMNVEV (reference sequence). V was pared by 3 bases and J by 3 bases, with 15 bases between. CDR3 residues: CASSFKERTFYEQYF. Written as DNA, the CDR3 is TGTGCCAGCAGTTTCAAGGAGCGGACGTTCTACGAGCAGTACTTC.

This clonotype was seen ten or more times. The chain links TRBV29-1 to TRBJ2-2; D unresolved. Germline CDR1 reads SQVTM; CDR2 reads ANQGSEA. Trimming stripped 3 bases from V and 1 base from J, with 6 bases between. The length of the CDR3 is 13 residues. The CDR3 nucleotides read TGCAGCGTTGAGGGGAAGAACACCGGGGAGCTGTTTTTT. This gives the protein CSVEGKNTGELFF.

Ten or more counts support this clonotype. V and J are TRBV7-2 and TRBJ2-1, with D hard to call. V lost 5 bases and J 0 bases, leaving 5 bases between the germline ends. This CDR3 has 13 amino acids. The germline V gene encodes CDR1 SGHTA and CDR2 FQGNSA. The chain's CDR3 is CASSRSSYNEQFF. For the CDR3, the DNA is TGTGCCAGCAGCCGGAGCTCCTACAATGAGCAGTTCTTC.